The TCR beta chain under discussion was sequenced for a study of PD-L1 blockade in urothelial cancer. Across the study: From about 2014, patients received atezolizumab, given as 1,200 mg intravenously every 3 weeks. When blood samples were assessed, the median T cell count was 120,000 to 150,000. Blood analyses occurred 3 weeks (second dose) and 6 weeks post treatment start.

Measured with immunoSEQ multiplex PCR; TCRdb has only the in-frame clones, and not every one. The data contain approximately 79,000 clones, more than 85% of them seen just once; the ten biggest clones take up around 0.87%. The time point is: peripheral blood 6 weeks after treatment start. This CDR3 has 15 amino acids. Per the germline V gene, CDR1 is SGHRS and CDR2 is YFSETQ. Trimming took off 7 bases at V and 4 bases at J, with 20 bases between the two ends. Sequencing used PBMCs, obtained around atezolizumab (anti-PD-L1) treatment. The clonotype was recovered from a woman of 80 years or more with urothelial cancer. The rearrangement uses TRBV5-1 and TRBJ1-2, with D unclear. CDR3 region: CASGSRSESVYGYTF. Written as DNA, the CDR3 is TGCGCCAGCGGTTCAAGATCTGAATCGGTCTATGGCTACACCTTC.